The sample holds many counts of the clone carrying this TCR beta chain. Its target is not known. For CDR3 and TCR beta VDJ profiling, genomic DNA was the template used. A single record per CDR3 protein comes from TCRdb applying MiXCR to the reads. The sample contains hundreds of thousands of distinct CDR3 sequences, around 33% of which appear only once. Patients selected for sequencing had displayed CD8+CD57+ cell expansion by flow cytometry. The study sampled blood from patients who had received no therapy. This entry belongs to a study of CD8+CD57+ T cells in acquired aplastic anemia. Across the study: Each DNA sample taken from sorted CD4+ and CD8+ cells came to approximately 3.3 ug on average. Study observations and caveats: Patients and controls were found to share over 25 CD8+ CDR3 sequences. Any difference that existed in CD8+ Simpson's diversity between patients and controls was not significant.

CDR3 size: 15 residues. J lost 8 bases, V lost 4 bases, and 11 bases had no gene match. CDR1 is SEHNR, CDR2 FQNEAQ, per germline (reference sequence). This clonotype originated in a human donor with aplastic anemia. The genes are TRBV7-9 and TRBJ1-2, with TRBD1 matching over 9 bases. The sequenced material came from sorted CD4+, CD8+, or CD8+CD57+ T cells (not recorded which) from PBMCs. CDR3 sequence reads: CASSSRTGALGGYTF. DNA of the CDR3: TGTGCCAGCAGCTCCCGGACAGGGGCTTTGGGGGGCTACACCTTC.